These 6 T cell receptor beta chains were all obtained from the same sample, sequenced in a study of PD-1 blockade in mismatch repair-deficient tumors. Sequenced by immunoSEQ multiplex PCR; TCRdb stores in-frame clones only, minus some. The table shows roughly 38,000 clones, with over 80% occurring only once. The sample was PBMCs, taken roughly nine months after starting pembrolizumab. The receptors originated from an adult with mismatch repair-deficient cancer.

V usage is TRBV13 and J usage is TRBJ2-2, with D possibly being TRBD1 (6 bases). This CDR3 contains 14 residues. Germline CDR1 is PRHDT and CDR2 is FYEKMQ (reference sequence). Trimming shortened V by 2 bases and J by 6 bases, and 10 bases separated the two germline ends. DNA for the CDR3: TGTGCCAGCAGCTTACAGGGGCGATCCGGGGAGCTGTTTTTT. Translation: CASSLQGRSGELFF.

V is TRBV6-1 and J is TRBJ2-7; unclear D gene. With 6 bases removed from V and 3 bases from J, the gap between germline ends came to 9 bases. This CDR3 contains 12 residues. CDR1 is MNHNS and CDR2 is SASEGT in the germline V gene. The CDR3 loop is CASRDSGYEQYF. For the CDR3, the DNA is TGTGCCAGCAGAGATAGTGGCTACGAGCAGTACTTC.

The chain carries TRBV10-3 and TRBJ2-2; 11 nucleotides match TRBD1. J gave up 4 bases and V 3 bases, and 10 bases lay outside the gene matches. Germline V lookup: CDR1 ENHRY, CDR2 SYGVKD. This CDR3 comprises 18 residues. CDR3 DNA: TGTGCCATCAGTGAAAGTATAGGGGGGACAGGGGGCACCGGGGAGCTGTTTTTT. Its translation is CAISESIGGTGGTGELFF.

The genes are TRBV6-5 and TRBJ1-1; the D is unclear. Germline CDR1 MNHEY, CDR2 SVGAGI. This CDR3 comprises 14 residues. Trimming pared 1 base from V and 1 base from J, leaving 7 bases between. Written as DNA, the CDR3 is TGTGCCAGCAGTTACTGGGAGGGGAACACTGAAGCTTTCTTT. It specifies CASSYWEGNTEAFF.

The CDR3 is CASSSRQGAGGYTF. DNA for the CDR3: TGTGCCAGCAGCTCAAGACAGGGGGCAGGAGGCTACACCTTC. J is TRBJ1-2 and V is TRBV7-9; 10 nucleotides line up with TRBD1. V dropped 4 bases and J dropped 8; count of bases not matched to a gene: 7. The CDR3 has 14 amino acids. Germline values: CDR1 SEHNR, CDR2 FQNEAQ (reference sequence). Full variable domain (remainder filled in from reference TRBV7-9 and TRBJ1-2): DTGVSQNPRHKITKRGQNVTFRCDPISEHNRLYWYRQTLGQGPEFLTYFQNEAQLEKSRLLSDRFSAERPKGSFSTLEIQRTEQGDSAMYLCASSSRQGAGGYTFGSGTRLTVV.

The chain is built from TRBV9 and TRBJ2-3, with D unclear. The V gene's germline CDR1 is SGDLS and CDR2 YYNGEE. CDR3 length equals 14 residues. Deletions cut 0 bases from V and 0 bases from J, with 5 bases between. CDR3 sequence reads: CASSVVYSTDTQYF. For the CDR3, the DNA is TGTGCCAGCAGCGTAGTGTATAGCACAGATACGCAGTATTTT.